A selection of T cell receptor beta chains follows, all from one sample in a study of radiotherapy plus CTLA-4 blockade in lung cancer. The table came from immunoSEQ multiplex PCR; TCRdb's copy has only in-frame clones and leaves some out. Of 52,000 or so clones in the sample, roughly three quarters were seen once. This specimen was peripheral blood, taken from a patient treated with radiotherapy plus ipilimumab. All receptors derive from a human donor with non-small cell lung cancer who had a partial response to radiotherapy plus ipilimumab. Each CDR3 is given with its conserved first and last residue. A D gene is named only where the DNA matches it firmly. Some rows mark clone size as missing; the rest say once, few, many or name a class of expanded clone.

>NA|TRBV6-4|TRBJ1-2|NA
CASSDSPRGGYTF
TGTGCCAGCAGTGACTCCCCGCGGGGTGGCTACACCTTC
>TRBD1|TRBV19|TRBJ2-7|NA
CASRSATGTGAYEQYF
TGTGCCAGTAGATCCGCCACCGGGACAGGGGCCTACGAGCAGTACTTC
>TRBD1|TRBV10-2|TRBJ2-5|NA
CASSVKGTGGGETQYF
TGCGCCAGCAGTGTGAAAGGGACAGGGGGAGGGGAGACCCAGTACTTC
>TRBD2|TRBV7-8|TRBJ2-7|NA
CASSLLAGDYEQYF
TGTGCCAGCAGCTTACTAGCGGGGGATTACGAGCAGTACTTC
>NA|TRBV6-6|TRBJ2-7|NA
CASSYSAGNEQYF
TGTGCCAGCAGTTACTCGGCAGGGAACGAGCAGTACTTC
>TRBD2|TRBV11-1|TRBJ2-1|NA
CASSLKAGGAPEQFF
TGTGCCAGCAGCCTCAAAGCGGGGGGGGCCCCTGAGCAGTTCTTC
>NA|TRBV30|TRBJ2-3|NA
CAWNLGTTNTDTQYF
TGTGCCTGGAACCTCGGGACAACCAACACAGATACGCAGTATTTT
>NA|TRBV7-9|TRBJ2-3|NA
CASSPGSGADTQYF
TGTGCCAGCAGCCCAGGGTCGGGAGCAGATACGCAGTATTTT
>NA|TRBV19|TRBJ1-2|NA
CASSMPFSGELGGYTF
TGTGCCAGTAGTATGCCCTTTTCAGGGGAACTCGGCGGCTACACCTTC
>TRBD1|TRBV5-1|TRBJ1-5|NA
CASSSGTGVYTDTQHF
TGCGCCAGCAGCTCCGGGACAGGGGTCTACACAGATACGCAGCATTTT
>NA|TRBV5-1|TRBJ2-7|NA
CASSLGTDNEQYF
TGCGCCAGCAGCTTGGGGACAGATAACGAGCAGTACTTC
>NA|TRBV5-1|TRBJ2-1|once
CASSLFRDPSSYNEQFF
TGCGCCAGCAGCTTGTTCAGGGATCCGAGCTCCTACAATGAGCAGTTCTTC
>NA|TRBV6-1|TRBJ1-2|NA
CASSEVFDLANYGYTF
TGTGCCAGCAGTGAAGTGTTTGACCTAGCTAACTATGGCTACACCTTC
>TRBD1|TRBV5-1|TRBJ2-6|NA
CASSFGQGVSGANVLTF
TGCGCCAGCAGCTTCGGACAGGGGGTCTCTGGGGCCAACGTCCTGACTTTC
>NA|TRBV6-1|TRBJ1-6|NA
CASRTPGQDSPLHF
TGTGCCAGCAGGACCCCAGGCCAGGATTCACCCCTCCACTTT
>TRBD2|TRBV6-6|TRBJ2-1|NA
CASSLGTSGSYNEQFF
TGTGCCAGCAGTTTAGGGACTAGCGGCTCCTACAATGAGCAGTTCTTC
>NA|TRBV2|TRBJ1-5|NA
CASSESGVGQPQHF
TGTGCCAGCAGTGAGTCCGGGGTTGGTCAGCCCCAGCATTTT
>NA|TRBV7-9|TRBJ1-1|NA
CASSGGWNTEAFF
TGTGCCAGCAGCGGAGGGTGGAACACTGAAGCTTTCTTT
>NA|TRBV7-9|TRBJ1-6|NA
CASSSPAETSPLHF
TGTGCCAGCAGCTCCCCCGCGGAAACTTCACCCCTCCACTTT
>TRBD1|TRBV5-1|TRBJ1-2|NA
CASSQGQADYGYTF
TGCGCCAGCAGCCAGGGACAGGCGGACTATGGCTACACCTTC
>TRBD1|TRBV11-3|TRBJ2-1|few
CASSLMVTGAYNEQFF
TGTGCCAGCAGCCTGATGGTGACAGGGGCATACAATGAGCAGTTCTTC
>TRBD1|TRBV28|TRBJ1-1|few
CASSTPGQGASGTEAFF
TGTGCCAGCAGTACCCCCGGACAGGGGGCGTCTGGGACTGAAGCTTTCTTT
>NA|TRBV7-9|TRBJ2-7|NA
CASSSLREQYF
TGTGCCAGCAGCTCCCTCCGTGAGCAGTACTTC
>TRBD1|TRBV11-2|TRBJ1-6|NA
CASSSRQGLGYSPLHF
TGTGCCAGCAGCTCCCGACAGGGTTTGGGATACTCACCCCTCCACTTT
>TRBD2|TRBV10-3|TRBJ2-2|NA
CAITWTSGPRVDTGELFF
TGTGCCATCACCTGGACTAGCGGTCCTCGGGTGGACACCGGGGAGCTGTTTTTT
>NA|TRBV6-1|TRBJ2-7|NA
CASSEQVLEGEQYF
TGTGCCAGCAGTGAACAGGTTCTTGAGGGCGAGCAGTACTTC
>NA|TRBV4-1|TRBJ1-5|NA
CASSLTISNQPQHF
TGCGCCAGCAGCTTAACAATTAGCAATCAGCCCCAGCATTTT
>TRBD1|TRBV7-2|TRBJ2-7|NA
CASSLAGQGIYEQYF
TGTGCCAGCAGCTTAGCAGGACAGGGGATCTACGAGCAGTACTTC
>NA|TRBV30|TRBJ2-5|NA
CAWYPGGRETQYF
TGTGCCTGGTACCCAGGGGGGCGAGAGACCCAGTACTTC
>NA|TRBV9|TRBJ2-5|NA
CASSASGTQETQYF
TGTGCCAGCAGCGCTTCGGGTACTCAAGAGACCCAGTACTTC
>TRBD2|TRBV27|TRBJ2-1|NA
CASSYSGGLYNEQFF
TGTGCCAGCAGTTATAGCGGGGGCCTCTACAATGAGCAGTTCTTC
>TRBD2|TRBV7-6|TRBJ2-7|few
CASSLAGRGTFEQYF
TGTGCCAGCAGCTTAGCAGGGAGGGGAACCTTCGAGCAGTACTTC
>NA|TRBV6-5|TRBJ2-3|NA
CASSFRGTGEEDTQYF
TGTGCCAGCAGTTTCCGGGGGACCGGGGAAGAAGATACGCAGTATTTT
>TRBD1|TRBV28|TRBJ2-2|once
CAVSERGRSGELFF
TGTGCCGTCAGCGAAAGGGGGCGGTCCGGGGAGCTGTTTTTT
>TRBD1|TRBV29-1|TRBJ1-5|NA
CSVGDRGNQPQHF
TGCAGCGTCGGGGACAGGGGGAATCAGCCCCAGCATTTT
>TRBD1|TRBV18|TRBJ1-4|NA
CASSHGQGHEKLFF
TGTGCCAGCTCACACGGACAGGGGCATGAAAAACTGTTTTTT
>TRBD1|TRBV4-3|TRBJ2-1|NA
CASSQAWTGPYNEQFF
TGCGCCAGCAGCCAAGCGTGGACAGGGCCCTACAATGAGCAGTTCTTC
>TRBD1|TRBV6-5|TRBJ1-5|NA
CASSPRDSDQPQHF
TGTGCCAGCAGCCCTAGGGACAGCGATCAGCCCCAGCATTTT
>NA|TRBV9|TRBJ1-1|once
CASSVAVMNTEAFF
TGTGCCAGCAGCGTAGCAGTGATGAACACTGAAGCTTTCTTT
>NA|TRBV7-6|TRBJ1-2|NA
CASSLESGDNGYTF
TGTGCCAGCAGCTTAGAATCGGGAGACAATGGCTACACCTTC
>TRBD1|TRBV19|TRBJ2-7|NA
CASKSGTGTEQYF
TGTGCCAGTAAATCCGGGACAGGGACCGAGCAGTACTTC
>TRBD1|TRBV19|TRBJ2-2|few
CASGTGVTGELFF
TGTGCCAGTGGGACAGGGGTCACCGGGGAGCTGTTTTTT
>TRBD1|TRBV5-1|TRBJ2-7|NA
CASSAGTGGWYEQYF
TGCGCCAGCAGCGCAGGGACAGGGGGCTGGTACGAGCAGTACTTC
>NA|TRBV7-8|TRBJ1-5|NA
CASSLLVGVGQPQHF
TGTGCCAGCAGCTTATTGGTAGGGGTAGGACAGCCCCAGCATTTT
>NA|TRBV9|TRBJ2-5|NA
CASSVVAGRQETQYF
TGTGCCAGCAGCGTAGTGGCGGGGAGACAAGAGACCCAGTACTTC
>NA|TRBV19|TRBJ2-3|NA
CASSTRTPRGTDTQYF
TGTGCCAGTAGTACCAGGACCCCGAGGGGCACAGATACGCAGTATTTT
>NA|TRBV9|TRBJ1-1|NA
CASSVEGGTEAFF
TGTGCCAGCAGCGTAGAAGGGGGAACTGAAGCTTTCTTT
>TRBD1|TRBV11-1|TRBJ2-5|NA
CASSLFGPGQGQETQYF
TGTGCCAGCAGCTTATTTGGGCCGGGACAGGGGCAAGAGACCCAGTACTTC
>NA|TRBV28|TRBJ2-1|few
CASSGSGWFF
TGTGCCAGCAGTGGGTCAGGCTGGTTCTTC
>NA|TRBV6-5|TRBJ2-7|NA
CASSYFAAGKGEQYF
TGTGCCAGCAGTTACTTCGCGGCAGGGAAGGGCGAGCAGTACTTC
>TRBD1|TRBV7-9|TRBJ1-5|NA
CASNKTGRGDRGGNQPQHF
TGTGCCAGCAATAAAACAGGACGAGGGGACAGGGGTGGCAATCAGCCCCAGCATTTT
>NA|TRBV6-5|TRBJ2-7|NA
CASSLGGYEQYF
TGTGCCAGCAGTTTGGGCGGGTACGAGCAGTACTTC
>NA|TRBV5-1|TRBJ2-5|NA
CASSLAGRGREETQYF
TGCGCCAGCAGCTTGGCCGGGAGAGGGCGCGAAGAGACCCAGTACTTC
>NA|TRBV5-6|TRBJ2-5|NA
CASSLGHKETQYF
TGTGCCAGCAGCTTGGGACATAAAGAGACCCAGTACTTC
>NA|TRBV6-1|TRBJ1-1|few
CASSERGVNSEAFF
TGTGCCAGCAGTGAACGGGGAGTTAACAGTGAAGCTTTCTTT